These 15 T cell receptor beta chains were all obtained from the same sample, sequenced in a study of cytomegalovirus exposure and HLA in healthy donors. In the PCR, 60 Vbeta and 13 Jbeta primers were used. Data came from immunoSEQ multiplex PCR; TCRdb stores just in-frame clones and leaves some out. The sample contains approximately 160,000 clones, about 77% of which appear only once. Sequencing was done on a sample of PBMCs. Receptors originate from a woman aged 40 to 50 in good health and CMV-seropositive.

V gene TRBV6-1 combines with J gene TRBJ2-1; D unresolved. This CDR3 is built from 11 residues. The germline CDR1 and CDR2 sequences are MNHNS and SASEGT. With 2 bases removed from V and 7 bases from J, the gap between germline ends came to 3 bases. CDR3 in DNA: TGTGCCAGCAGTGAACAGAATGAGCAGTTCTTC. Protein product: CASSEQNEQFF.

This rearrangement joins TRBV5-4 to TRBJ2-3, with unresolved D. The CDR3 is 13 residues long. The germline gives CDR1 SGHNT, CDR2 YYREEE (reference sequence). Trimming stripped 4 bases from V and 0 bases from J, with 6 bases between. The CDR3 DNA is TGTGCCAGCAGCCTCGGGAGCACAGATACGCAGTATTTT. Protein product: CASSLGSTDTQYF.

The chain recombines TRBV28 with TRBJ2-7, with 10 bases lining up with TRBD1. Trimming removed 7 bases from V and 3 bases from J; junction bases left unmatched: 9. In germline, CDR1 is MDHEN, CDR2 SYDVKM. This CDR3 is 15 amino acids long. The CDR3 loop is CASTSPGQGNYEQYF. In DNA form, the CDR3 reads TGTGCCAGCACCTCCCCGGGACAGGGGAACTACGAGCAGTACTTC.

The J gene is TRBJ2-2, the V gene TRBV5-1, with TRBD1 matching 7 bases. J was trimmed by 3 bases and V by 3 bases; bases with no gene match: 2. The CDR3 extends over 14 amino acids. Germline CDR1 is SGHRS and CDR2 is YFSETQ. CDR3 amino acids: CASSSTGDTGELFF. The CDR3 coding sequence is TGCGCCAGCAGCTCCACAGGGGACACCGGGGAGCTGTTTTTT.

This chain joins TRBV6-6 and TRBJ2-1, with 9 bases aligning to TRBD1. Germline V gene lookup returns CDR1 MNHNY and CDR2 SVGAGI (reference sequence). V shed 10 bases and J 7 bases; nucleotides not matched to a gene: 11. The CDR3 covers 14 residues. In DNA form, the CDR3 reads TGTGCCACCCGTGGGGGACAGGGTTTGAATGAGCAGTTCTTC. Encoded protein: CATRGGQGLNEQFF.

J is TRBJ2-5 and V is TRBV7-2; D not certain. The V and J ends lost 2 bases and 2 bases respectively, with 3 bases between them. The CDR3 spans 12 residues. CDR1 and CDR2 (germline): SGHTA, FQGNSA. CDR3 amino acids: CASSLQQETQYF. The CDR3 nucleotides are TGTGCCAGCAGCTTACAACAAGAGACCCAGTACTTC.

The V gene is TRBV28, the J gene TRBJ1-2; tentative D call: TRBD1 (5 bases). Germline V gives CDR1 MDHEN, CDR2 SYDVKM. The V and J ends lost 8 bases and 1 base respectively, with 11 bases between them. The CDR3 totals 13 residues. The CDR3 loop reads CASGGVRNYGYTF. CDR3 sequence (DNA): TGTGCCAGCGGGGGGGTCCGTAACTATGGCTACACCTTC.

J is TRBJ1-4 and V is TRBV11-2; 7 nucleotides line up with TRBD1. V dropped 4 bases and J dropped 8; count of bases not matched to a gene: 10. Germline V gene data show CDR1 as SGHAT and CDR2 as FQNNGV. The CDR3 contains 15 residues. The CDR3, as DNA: TGTGCCAGCAGCTCAGGAGGGACAGTGAGCGAAAAACTGTTTTTT. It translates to CASSSGGTVSEKLFF.

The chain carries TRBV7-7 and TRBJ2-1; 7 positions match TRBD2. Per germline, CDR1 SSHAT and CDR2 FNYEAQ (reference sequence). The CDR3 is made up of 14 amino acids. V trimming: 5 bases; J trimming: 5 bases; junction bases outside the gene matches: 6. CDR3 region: CASSQAGTNNEQFF. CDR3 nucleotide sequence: TGTGCCAGCAGCCAAGCGGGAACCAACAATGAGCAGTTCTTC. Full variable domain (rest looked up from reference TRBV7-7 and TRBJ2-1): GAGVSQSPRYKVTKRGQDVTLRCDPISSHATLYWYQQALGQGPEFLTYFNYEAQPDKSGLPSDRFSAERPEGSISTLTIQRTEQRDSAMYRCASSQAGTNNEQFFGPGTRLTVL.

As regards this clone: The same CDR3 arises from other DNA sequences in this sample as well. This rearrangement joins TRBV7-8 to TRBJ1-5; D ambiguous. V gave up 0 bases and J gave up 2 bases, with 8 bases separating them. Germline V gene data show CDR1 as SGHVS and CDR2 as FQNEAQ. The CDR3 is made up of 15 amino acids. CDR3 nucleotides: TGTGCCAGCAGCTTAGCGGAGGGTCGCAATCAGCCCCAGCATTTT. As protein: CASSLAEGRNQPQHF.

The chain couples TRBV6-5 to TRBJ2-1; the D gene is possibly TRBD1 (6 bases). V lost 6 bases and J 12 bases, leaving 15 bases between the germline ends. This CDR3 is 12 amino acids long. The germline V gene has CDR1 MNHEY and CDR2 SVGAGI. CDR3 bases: TGTGCCAGCAGCCCCAGGGGCCTCGGGCAGTTCTTC. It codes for CASSPRGLGQFF.

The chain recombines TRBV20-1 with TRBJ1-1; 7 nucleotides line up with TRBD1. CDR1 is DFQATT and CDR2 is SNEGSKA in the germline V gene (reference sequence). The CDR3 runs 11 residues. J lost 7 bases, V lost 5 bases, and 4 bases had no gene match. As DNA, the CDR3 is TGCAGTGCTTACAGGGGAGGTGAAGCTTTCTTT. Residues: CSAYRGGEAFF.

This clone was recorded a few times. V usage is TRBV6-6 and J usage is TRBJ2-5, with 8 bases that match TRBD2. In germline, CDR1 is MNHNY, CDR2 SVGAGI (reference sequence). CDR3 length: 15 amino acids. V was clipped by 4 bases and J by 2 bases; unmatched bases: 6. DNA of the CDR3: TGTGCCAGCAGTTTCAGCGGGGGCCCTCAAGAGACCCAGTACTTC. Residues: CASSFSGGPQETQYF.

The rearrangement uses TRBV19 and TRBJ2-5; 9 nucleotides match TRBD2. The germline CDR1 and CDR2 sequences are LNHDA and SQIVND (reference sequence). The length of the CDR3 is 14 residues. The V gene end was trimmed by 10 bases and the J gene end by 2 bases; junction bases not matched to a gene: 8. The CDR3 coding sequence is TGTGCCACCTCTAGACTAGCGGTACAAGAGACCCAGTACTTC. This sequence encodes CATSRLAVQETQYF.

CDR3 nucleotides: TGTGCCAGTTCGCCGGGACAGGGTTTCTATGGCTACACCTTC. Translated: CASSPGQGFYGYTF. V usage is TRBV27 and J usage is TRBJ1-2; 9 bases are shared with TRBD1. Germline V CDR1 and CDR2: MNHEY, SMNVEV (reference sequence). J lost 4 bases, V lost 9 bases, and 9 bases had no gene match. The CDR3 spans 14 residues.